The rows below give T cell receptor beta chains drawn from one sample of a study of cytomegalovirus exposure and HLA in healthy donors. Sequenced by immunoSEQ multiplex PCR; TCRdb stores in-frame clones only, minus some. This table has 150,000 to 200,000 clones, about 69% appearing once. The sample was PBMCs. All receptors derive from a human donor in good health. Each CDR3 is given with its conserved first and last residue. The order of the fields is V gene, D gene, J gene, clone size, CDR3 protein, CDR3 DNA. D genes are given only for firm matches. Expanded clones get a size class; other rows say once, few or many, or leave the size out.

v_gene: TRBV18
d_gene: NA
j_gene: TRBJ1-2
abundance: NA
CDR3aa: CASSPEGNYGYTF
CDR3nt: TGTGCCAGCTCACCGGAGGGAAACTATGGCTACACCTTC

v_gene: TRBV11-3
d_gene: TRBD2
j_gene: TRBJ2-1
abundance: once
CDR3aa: CASSERLADNEQFF
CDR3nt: TGTGCCAGCAGCGAGAGACTAGCGGACAATGAGCAGTTCTTC

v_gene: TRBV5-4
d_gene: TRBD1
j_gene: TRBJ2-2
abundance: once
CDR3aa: CASSKGQGTGELFF
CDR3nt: TGTGCCAGCAGCAAGGGACAGGGGACCGGGGAGCTGTTTTTT

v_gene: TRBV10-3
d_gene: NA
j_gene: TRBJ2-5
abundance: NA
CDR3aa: CAISESGIRQGVLGGETQYF
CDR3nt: TGTGCCATCAGTGAGTCGGGGATCCGACAGGGAGTATTGGGGGGAGAGACCCAGTACTTC

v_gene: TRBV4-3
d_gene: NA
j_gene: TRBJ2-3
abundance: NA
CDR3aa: CASSQDNRGGDTQYF
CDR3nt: TGCGCCAGCAGCCAAGACAACAGGGGGGGAGATACGCAGTATTTT

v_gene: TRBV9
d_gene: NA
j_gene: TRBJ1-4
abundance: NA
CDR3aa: CASSVRGAPTNEKLFF
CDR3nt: TGTGCCAGCAGCGTTCGGGGGGCCCCAACTAATGAAAAACTGTTTTTT

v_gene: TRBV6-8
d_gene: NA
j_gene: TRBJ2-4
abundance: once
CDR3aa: CASSYSRTKGNIQYF
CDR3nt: TGTGCCAGCAGTTACTCGAGGACGAAGGGGAACATTCAGTACTTC

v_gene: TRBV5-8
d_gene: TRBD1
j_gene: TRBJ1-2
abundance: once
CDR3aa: CASSLGDRNYGYTF
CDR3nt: TGTGCCAGCAGCTTGGGGGACAGAAACTATGGCTACACCTTC

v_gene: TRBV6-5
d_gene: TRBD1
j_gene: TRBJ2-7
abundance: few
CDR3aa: CASSYSTGQGEQYF
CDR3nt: TGTGCCAGCAGTTACTCTACCGGACAGGGCGAGCAGTACTTC

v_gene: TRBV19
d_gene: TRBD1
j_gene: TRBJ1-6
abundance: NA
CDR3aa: CASSTRQGASTSSPLHF
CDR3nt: TGTGCCAGTAGTACCCGACAGGGGGCTTCAACTAGTTCACCCCTCCACTTT

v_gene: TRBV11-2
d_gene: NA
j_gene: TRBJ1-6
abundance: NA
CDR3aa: CASSPWLEEPGALRALHF
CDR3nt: TGTGCCAGCAGCCCTTGGTTGGAGGAACCAGGGGCTCTCCGGGCCCTCCACTTT

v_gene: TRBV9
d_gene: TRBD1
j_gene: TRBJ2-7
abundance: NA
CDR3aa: CASSVERTGGEQYF
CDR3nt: TGTGCCAGCAGCGTAGAACGGACAGGGGGCGAGCAGTACTTC

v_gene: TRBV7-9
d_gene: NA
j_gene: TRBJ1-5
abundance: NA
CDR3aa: CASSQLDIRGVNQPQHF
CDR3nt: TGTGCCAGCAGCCAACTGGACATCCGGGGGGTTAATCAGCCCCAGCATTTT

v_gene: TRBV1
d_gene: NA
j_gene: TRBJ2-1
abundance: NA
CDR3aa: CTSSQAGYPSYNEQFF
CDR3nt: TGCACCAGCAGCCAAGCAGGCTATCCCTCCTACAATGAGCAGTTCTTC

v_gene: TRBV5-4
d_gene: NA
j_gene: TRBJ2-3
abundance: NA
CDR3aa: CASSLGQDRDTQYF
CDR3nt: TGTGCCAGCAGCTTGGGACAGGACCGGGATACGCAGTATTTT

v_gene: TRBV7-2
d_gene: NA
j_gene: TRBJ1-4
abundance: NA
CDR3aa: CASRVGTHNEKLFF
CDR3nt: TGTGCCAGCAGGGTCGGGACACATAATGAAAAACTGTTTTTT

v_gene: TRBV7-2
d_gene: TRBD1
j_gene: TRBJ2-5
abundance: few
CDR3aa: CASSTTGSAETQYF
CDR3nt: TGTGCCAGCAGCACGACAGGGTCCGCGGAGACCCAGTACTTC

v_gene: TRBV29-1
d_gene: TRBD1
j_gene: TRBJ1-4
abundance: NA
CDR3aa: CSVGQGAREKLFF
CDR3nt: TGCAGCGTTGGACAGGGGGCGCGAGAAAAACTGTTTTTT

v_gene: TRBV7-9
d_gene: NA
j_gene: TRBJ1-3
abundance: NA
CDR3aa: CASRGKGREAGNTIYF
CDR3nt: TGTGCCAGTCGGGGCAAGGGCAGGGAGGCTGGAAACACCATATATTTT

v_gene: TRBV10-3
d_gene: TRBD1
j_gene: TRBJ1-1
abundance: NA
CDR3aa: CATQPGQGAVWTEAFF
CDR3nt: TGTGCCACCCAACCGGGACAGGGGGCTGTTTGGACTGAAGCTTTCTTT

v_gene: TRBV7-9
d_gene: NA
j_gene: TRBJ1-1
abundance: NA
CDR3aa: CASRPSTGYDEAFF
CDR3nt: TGTGCCAGCAGACCGTCAACAGGGTATGATGAAGCTTTCTTT

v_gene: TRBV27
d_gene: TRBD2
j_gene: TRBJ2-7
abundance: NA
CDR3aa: CASSTLVTGGAYEQYF
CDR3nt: TGTGCCAGCAGTACCCTTGTAACGGGGGGGGCCTACGAGCAGTACTTC

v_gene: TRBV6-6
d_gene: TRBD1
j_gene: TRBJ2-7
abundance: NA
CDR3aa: CASSGGQGYYEQYF
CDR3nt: TGTGCCAGCAGTGGGGGACAGGGTTACTACGAGCAGTACTTC

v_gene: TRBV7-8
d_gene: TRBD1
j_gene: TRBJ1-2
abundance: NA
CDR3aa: CASSLGGTGNYGYTF
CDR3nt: TGTGCCAGCAGCTTAGGTGGGACAGGGAACTATGGCTACACCTTC

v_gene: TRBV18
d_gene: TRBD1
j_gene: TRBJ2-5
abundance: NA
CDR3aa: CASSPDRAGETQYF
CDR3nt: TGTGCCAGCTCACCGGACAGGGCAGGGGAGACCCAGTACTTC

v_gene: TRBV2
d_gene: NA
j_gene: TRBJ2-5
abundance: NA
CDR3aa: CASRKGGASETQYF
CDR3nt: TGTGCCAGCAGGAAGGGGGGGGCATCGGAGACCCAGTACTTC

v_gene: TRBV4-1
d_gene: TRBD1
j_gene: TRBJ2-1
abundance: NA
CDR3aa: CASSGRQGDEQFF
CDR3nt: TGCGCCAGCAGCGGCCGACAGGGCGATGAGCAGTTCTTC

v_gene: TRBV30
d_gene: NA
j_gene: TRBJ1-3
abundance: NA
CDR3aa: CAWSNMGGNTIYF
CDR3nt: TGTGCCTGGAGTAACATGGGCGGGAACACCATATATTTT

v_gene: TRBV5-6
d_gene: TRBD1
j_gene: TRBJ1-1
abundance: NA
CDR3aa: CASSYLDRAGTEAFF
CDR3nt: TGTGCCAGCAGCTACTTGGACAGGGCAGGCACTGAAGCTTTCTTT

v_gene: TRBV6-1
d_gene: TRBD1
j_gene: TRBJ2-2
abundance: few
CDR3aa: CASREGQVPGELFF
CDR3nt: TGTGCCAGCAGGGAGGGACAGGTCCCCGGGGAGCTGTTTTTT

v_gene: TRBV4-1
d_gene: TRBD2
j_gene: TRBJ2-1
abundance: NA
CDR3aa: CASSQDVRAGAYNEQFF
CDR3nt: TGCGCCAGCAGCCAAGATGTCCGAGCGGGGGCCTACAATGAGCAGTTCTTC

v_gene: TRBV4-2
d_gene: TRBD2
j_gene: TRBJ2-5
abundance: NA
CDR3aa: CASSQHSGGGQETQYF
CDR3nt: TGTGCCAGCAGCCAACATAGCGGGGGGGGGCAAGAGACCCAGTACTTC

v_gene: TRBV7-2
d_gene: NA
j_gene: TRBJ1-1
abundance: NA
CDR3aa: CASSQRGNTEAFF
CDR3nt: TGTGCCAGCAGTCAAAGGGGAAACACTGAAGCTTTCTTT

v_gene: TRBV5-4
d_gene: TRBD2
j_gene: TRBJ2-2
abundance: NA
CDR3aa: CASSRGLAGDGAGELFF
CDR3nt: TGTGCCAGCAGCAGGGGGCTAGCGGGGGATGGGGCCGGGGAGCTGTTTTTT

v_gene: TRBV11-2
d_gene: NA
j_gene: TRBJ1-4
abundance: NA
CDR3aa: CASSLGGQGGEKLFF
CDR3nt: TGTGCCAGCAGCTTAGGAGGGCAGGGAGGGGAAAAACTGTTTTTT

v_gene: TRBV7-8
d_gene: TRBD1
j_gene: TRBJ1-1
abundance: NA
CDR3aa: CASSLLTGANTEAFF
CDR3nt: TGTGCCAGCAGCCTACTGACAGGGGCGAACACTGAAGCTTTCTTT

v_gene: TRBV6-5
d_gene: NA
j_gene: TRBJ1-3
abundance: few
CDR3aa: CASSRPSRAGNTIYF
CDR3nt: TGTGCCAGCAGCCGACCTTCGAGGGCTGGAAACACCATATATTTT

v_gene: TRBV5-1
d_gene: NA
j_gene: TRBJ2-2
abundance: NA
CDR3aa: CASSASGTTNTGELFF
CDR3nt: TGCGCCAGCAGCGCCTCCGGGACAACGAACACCGGGGAGCTGTTTTTT

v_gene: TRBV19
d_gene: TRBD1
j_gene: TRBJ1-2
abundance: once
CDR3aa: CASSIGTGDGYTF
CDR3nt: TGTGCCAGTAGCATAGGGACAGGGGACGGCTACACCTTC

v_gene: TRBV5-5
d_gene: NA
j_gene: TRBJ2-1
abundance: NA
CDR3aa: CASSLGLRGSYNEQFF
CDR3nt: TGTGCCAGCAGCTTGGGGCTCCGGGGATCCTACAATGAGCAGTTCTTC

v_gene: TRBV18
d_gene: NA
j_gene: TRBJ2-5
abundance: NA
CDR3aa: CASSLGGKETQYF
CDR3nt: TGTGCCAGCTCACTAGGCGGTAAAGAGACCCAGTACTTC

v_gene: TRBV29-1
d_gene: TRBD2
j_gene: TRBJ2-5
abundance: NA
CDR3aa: CSTLTSGRPQETQYF
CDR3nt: TGCAGCACCCTTACTAGCGGGCGACCACAAGAGACCCAGTACTTC

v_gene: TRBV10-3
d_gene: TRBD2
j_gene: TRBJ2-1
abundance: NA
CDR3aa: CAIRGGSGENEQFF
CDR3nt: TGTGCCATCAGGGGGGGGAGCGGGGAAAATGAGCAGTTCTTC

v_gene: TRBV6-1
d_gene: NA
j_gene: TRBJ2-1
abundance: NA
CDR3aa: CASSVRREPPYNEQFF
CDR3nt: TGTGCCAGCAGTGTTAGGAGGGAACCCCCCTACAATGAGCAGTTCTTC

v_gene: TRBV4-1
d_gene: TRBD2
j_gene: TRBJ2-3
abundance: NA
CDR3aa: CASSPTSGGPDRTQYF
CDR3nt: TGCGCCAGCAGCCCCACTAGCGGGGGGCCTGATCGGACGCAGTATTTT

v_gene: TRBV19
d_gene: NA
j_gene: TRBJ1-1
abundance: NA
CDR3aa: CASSQGTVTEAFF
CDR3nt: TGTGCCAGTAGTCAGGGGACGGTCACTGAAGCTTTCTTT

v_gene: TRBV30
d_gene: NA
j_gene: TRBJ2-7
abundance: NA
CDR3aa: CAWSVCQGIYYEQYF
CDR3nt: TGTGCCTGGAGTGTTTGTCAGGGGATATACTACGAGCAGTACTTC

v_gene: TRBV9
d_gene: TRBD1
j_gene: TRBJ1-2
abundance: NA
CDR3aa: CASSARDRDGYTF
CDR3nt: TGTGCCAGCAGCGCCCGGGACAGAGATGGCTACACCTTC

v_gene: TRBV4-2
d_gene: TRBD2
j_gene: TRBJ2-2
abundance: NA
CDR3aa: CASSQGGLAGGELFF
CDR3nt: TGTGCCAGCAGCCAAGGGGGACTAGCCGGCGGGGAGCTGTTTTTT

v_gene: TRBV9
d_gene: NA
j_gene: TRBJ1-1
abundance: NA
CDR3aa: CASSVESSGLSTEAFF
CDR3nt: TGTGCCAGCAGCGTAGAGTCCTCGGGACTATCGACTGAAGCTTTCTTT

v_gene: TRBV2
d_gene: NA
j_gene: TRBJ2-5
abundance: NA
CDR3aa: CASRSQEETQYF
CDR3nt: TGTGCCAGCAGATCTCAGGAAGAGACCCAGTACTTC

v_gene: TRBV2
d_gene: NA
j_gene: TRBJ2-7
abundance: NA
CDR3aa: CASSARARTYEQYF
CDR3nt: TGTGCCAGCAGTGCCAGGGCTCGGACCTACGAGCAGTACTTC

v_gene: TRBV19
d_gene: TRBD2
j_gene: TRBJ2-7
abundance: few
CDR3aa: CASSIGSAGGPYEQYF
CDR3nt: TGTGCCAGTAGTATCGGTTCTGCGGGGGGCCCCTACGAGCAGTACTTC

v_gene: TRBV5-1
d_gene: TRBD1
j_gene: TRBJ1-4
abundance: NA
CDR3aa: CASSATGGYEKLFF
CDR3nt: TGCGCCAGCAGCGCCACAGGGGGCTATGAAAAACTGTTTTTT

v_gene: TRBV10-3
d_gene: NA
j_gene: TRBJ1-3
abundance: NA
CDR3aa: CAISGVGTGVSGNTIYF
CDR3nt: TGTGCCATCAGTGGAGTTGGGACGGGGGTCTCTGGAAACACCATATATTTT

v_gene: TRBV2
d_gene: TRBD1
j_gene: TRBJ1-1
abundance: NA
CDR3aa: CASSLGQLNTEAFF
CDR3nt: TGTGCCAGCAGCTTGGGACAGCTGAACACTGAAGCTTTCTTT

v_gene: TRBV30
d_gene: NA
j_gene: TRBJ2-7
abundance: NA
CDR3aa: CAWTPARTYEQYF
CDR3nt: TGTGCCTGGACCCCAGCCAGGACCTACGAGCAGTACTTC

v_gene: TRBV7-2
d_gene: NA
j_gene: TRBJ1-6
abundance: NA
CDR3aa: CASSTRTVNNSPLHF
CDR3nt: TGTGCCAGCAGCACTAGGACAGTCAATAATTCACCCCTCCACTTT

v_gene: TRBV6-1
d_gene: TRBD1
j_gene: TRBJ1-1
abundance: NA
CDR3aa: CASSIYRGAEAFF
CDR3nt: TGTGCCAGCAGTATTTACAGGGGCGCTGAAGCTTTCTTT

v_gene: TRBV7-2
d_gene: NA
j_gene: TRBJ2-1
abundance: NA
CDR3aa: CASSLDGASDEQFF
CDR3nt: TGTGCCAGCAGCTTAGATGGGGCTAGCGATGAGCAGTTCTTC